This TCR beta chain derives from a study of cytomegalovirus exposure and HLA in healthy donors. As to this clone: Antigen unknown.

V was shortened by 7 bases and J by 2 bases, with 14 bases between the two germline ends. CDR1 is SEHNR and CDR2 is FQNEAQ in the germline V gene (reference sequence). The CDR3 length is 14 residues. PCR used 60 Vbeta primers and 13 Jbeta primers. Data came from immunoSEQ multiplex PCR; TCRdb stores just in-frame clones and leaves some out. The sample has approximately 150,000 clones, 70% to 80% seen once. The study's findings and limits: An ancestry cluster, one associated with Asian ancestry, reportedly showed fewer N-insertions than the roughly 670-donor mean in a later analysis. Most TCR beta V segments were productive about 87% or about 30% of the time in an earlier analysis.

The chain recombines TRBV7-9 with TRBJ2-5, with D perhaps matching TRBD1 (5 bases). The source is a woman between 25 and 40 years old in good health and CMV-seropositive. Sequenced sample: PBMCs. CDR3 amino acids: CASTKAGPQETQYF. In DNA form, the CDR3 reads TGTGCCAGCACCAAAGCAGGGCCTCAAGAGACCCAGTACTTC.